These 32 T cell receptor beta chains came from one sample sequenced in a study of blood T cell repertoires in COVID-19. Some clones are missing from TCRdb's copy, which holds only in-frame ones; the method was immunoSEQ multiplex PCR. The sample contains over 300,000 clones, 86% of which appear only once. Material: peripheral blood. Source of these receptors: a woman between 50 and 59 years old with acute or convalescent COVID-19.

This chain uses TRBV7-3 with TRBJ2-2; 10 bases fit TRBD1. The J segment lost 6 bases and the V segment lost 5 bases, leaving 3 bases of the junction unmatched. The germline V gene has CDR1 SGHTA and CDR2 FQGTGA. The CDR3 is 14 amino acids. In DNA form, the CDR3 reads TGTGCCAGCAGCCCCGGACAGGGGGCCGGGGAGCTGTTTTTT. It encodes CASSPGQGAGELFF. The whole variable domain, filled in from reference TRBV7-3 and TRBJ2-2, reads GAGVSQTPSNKVTEKGKYVELRCDPISGHTALYWYRQSLGQGPEFLIYFQGTGAADDSGLPNDRFFAVRPEGSVSTLKIQRTERGDSAVYLCASSPGQGAGELFFGEGSRLTVL.

This clone was seen once. The chain joins TRBV10-3 to TRBJ2-5; D is ambiguous. Per the germline V gene, CDR1 is ENHRY and CDR2 is SYGVKD. The V and J ends lost 8 bases and 3 bases respectively, with 4 bases between them. The CDR3 spans 10 residues. In DNA, the CDR3 is TGTGCCATCGCAGAAGAGACCCAGTACTTC. This codes for CAIAEETQYF.

The chain is built from TRBV2 and TRBJ1-5; unclear D gene. V was trimmed by 3 bases and J by 10 bases, leaving 10 bases between them. Per germline, CDR1 SNHLY and CDR2 FYNNEI. The CDR3 runs 12 residues. CDR3 coding DNA: TGTGCCAGCAGTGAGGAACAGCACCCCCAGCATTTT. Its translation: CASSEEQHPQHF. Using reference TRBV2 and TRBJ1-5 for the parts outside the CDR3, the full variable domain is EPEVTQTPSHQVTQMGQEVILRCVPISNHLYFYWYRQILGQKVEFLVSFYNNEISEKSEIFDDQFSVERPDGSNFTLKIRSTKLEDSAMYFCASSEEQHPQHFGDGTRLSIL.

The chain has TRBV10-3 and TRBJ1-1; TRBD1 matches 7 bases. Per the germline V gene, CDR1 is ENHRY and CDR2 is SYGVKD. This CDR3 has 16 residues. Germline trimming cut 0 bases from V and 2 bases from J; bases unmatched to any gene: 6. The CDR3 region has the DNA TGTGCCATCAGTGAGTCTGGCAGGGGGGATAACACTGAAGCTTTCTTT. Protein sequence: CAISESGRGDNTEAFF.

The V and J genes are TRBV7-8 and TRBJ2-1; 10 bases map to TRBD2. The ends lost 2 bases at V and 4 bases at J; junction bases unmatched: 11. CDR3 length: 18 residues. The germline V gene has CDR1 SGHVS and CDR2 FQNEAQ. The DNA of the CDR3 is TGTGCCAGCAGCTTAAACATAGCGGGAGGCGAAGGGTACAATGAGCAGTTCTTC. Amino acids: CASSLNIAGGEGYNEQFF.

V usage is TRBV3-1 (or the pseudogene TRBV3-2) and J usage is TRBJ2-3; TRBD2 matches at 9 bases. V lost 3 bases, J lost 4 bases, and 8 bases stayed unmatched. The CDR3 spans 16 residues. Germline loops: CDR1 LGHDT, CDR2 YNNKEL (reference sequence). CDR3 protein: CASSHLGGRASDTQYF. Here the CDR3 DNA reads TGTGCCAGCAGCCATCTGGGCGGGAGGGCCTCAGATACGCAGTATTTT.

The chain carries TRBV5-1 and TRBJ2-7; D perhaps matches TRBD2 (5 bases). V lost 4 bases to trimming and J lost 3 bases, with 23 bases between them. The CDR3 runs 17 residues. From germline, CDR1 is SGHRS and CDR2 YFSETQ. CDR3 residues: CASSPSEDLGGYYEQYF. For the CDR3, the DNA is TGCGCCAGCAGCCCCTCAGAGGACTTAGGCGGCTACTACGAGCAGTACTTC.

The rearrangement links TRBV9 to TRBJ1-2; maybe TRBD1 (5 bases). V was pared by 0 bases and J by 4 bases, with 7 bases between. The CDR3 loop spans 13 amino acids. CDR1 is SGDLS and CDR2 is YYNGEE in the germline V gene. This CDR3 is CASSVVTGYGYTF. The CDR3 bases are TGTGCCAGCAGCGTAGTAACAGGCTATGGCTACACCTTC.

The chain joins TRBV5-4 to TRBJ2-5; tentatively, D is TRBD1 (6 bases). Germline V gives CDR1 SGHNT, CDR2 YYREEE (reference sequence). The CDR3 is made up of 15 amino acids. V lost 3 bases, J lost 4 bases, and 16 bases lay in between. The CDR3 sequence is CASSSEQGTGETQYF. In DNA, the CDR3 is TGTGCCAGCAGCTCGGAACAGGGAACGGGAGAGACCCAGTACTTC.

The rearrangement links TRBV28 to TRBJ2-7; possible D gene TRBD2, 5 bases. CDR1 and CDR2 (germline): MDHEN, SYDVKM. V was cut by 1 base and J by 4 bases, with 5 bases left in between. The CDR3 consists of 12 residues. The CDR3 region has the DNA TGTGCCAGCAGTTTATTAGCGTACGAGCAGTACTTC. It is translated as CASSLLAYEQYF. The whole variable domain, remainder taken from reference TRBV28 and TRBJ2-7, is DVKVTQSSRYLVKRTGEKVFLECVQDMDHENMFWYRQDPGLGLRLIYFSYDVKMKEKGDIPEGYSVSREKKERFSLILESASTNQTSMYLCASSLLAYEQYFGPGTRLTVT.

The chain employs TRBV27 and TRBJ2-1; no clear D. V lost 7 bases and J lost 4, with 23 bases in between. The germline gives CDR1 MNHEY, CDR2 SMNVEV (reference sequence). CDR3 size: 17 residues. The CDR3 DNA sequence: TGTGCCAGCACGACGGAGACCCAACCCCGAGATTACAATGAGCAGTTCTTC. Protein: CASTTETQPRDYNEQFF.

J is TRBJ2-3 and V is TRBV2; 8 bases agree with TRBD1. The V gene end was trimmed by 6 bases and the J gene end by 7 bases; junction bases not matched to a gene: 6. Germline-derived CDR1 and CDR2 are SNHLY and FYNNEI. The CDR3 has 13 amino acids. For the CDR3, the DNA is TGTGCCAGCAGAAGACAGGGGAGGAATACGCAGTATTTT. This sequence encodes CASRRQGRNTQYF.

This sequence joins TRBV7-2 and TRBJ1-1, with 7 bases fitting TRBD1. The trim removed 4 bases at V and 4 bases at J, leaving 3 bases unmatched. The CDR3 length is 13 residues. The germline V gene has CDR1 SGHTA and CDR2 FQGNSA. Here the CDR3 DNA reads TGTGCCAGCAGCTCCAGGGGGAGCACTGAAGCTTTCTTT. Protein: CASSSRGSTEAFF. Full variable domain (rest looked up from reference TRBV7-2 and TRBJ1-1): GAGVSQSPSNKVTEKGKDVELRCDPISGHTALYWYRQSLGQGLEFLIYFQGNSAPDKSGLPSDRFSAERTGGSVSTLTIQRTQQEDSAVYLCASSSRGSTEAFFGQGTRLTVV.

The V and J genes are TRBV7-3 and TRBJ2-3; 8 bases line up with TRBD2. The trim removed 4 bases at V and 4 bases at J, leaving 1 base unmatched. CDR1 and CDR2 from the germline V gene are SGHTA and FQGTGA. The CDR3 totals 13 residues. CDR3 DNA sequence: TGTGCCAGCAGCTCGACTAGCGCAGATACGCAGTATTTT. This gives the protein CASSSTSADTQYF. Full variable domain (rest looked up from reference TRBV7-3 and TRBJ2-3): GAGVSQTPSNKVTEKGKYVELRCDPISGHTALYWYRQSLGQGPEFLIYFQGTGAADDSGLPNDRFFAVRPEGSVSTLKIQRTERGDSAVYLCASSSTSADTQYFGPGTRLTVL.

The V call is TRBV19, the J call TRBJ2-7; TRBD2 matches 9 bases. The CDR3 spans 16 residues. V shed 1 base and J 5 bases; nucleotides not matched to a gene: 9. Per the germline V gene, CDR1 is LNHDA and CDR2 is SQIVND (reference sequence). In DNA, the CDR3 is TGTGCCAGTAGTATAGGTGATAGCGGGAGACCCCACGAGCAGTACTTC. It yields the protein CASSIGDSGRPHEQYF.

The J gene is TRBJ2-3, the V gene TRBV9, with 13 nucleotides matching TRBD2. V gave up 4 bases and J gave up 2 bases; unmatched junction bases: 7. Germline assignment: CDR1 SGDLS and CDR2 YYNGEE. The CDR3 runs to 17 residues. This CDR3 is CASSLRTSGGFTDTQYF. For the CDR3, the DNA is TGTGCCAGCAGCTTGCGGACTAGCGGGGGCTTCACAGATACGCAGTATTTT.

Remarks on this clone: Other DNA sequences in the sample encode the same CDR3. The CDR3 spells CASSVAVYNEQFF. The CDR3 coding sequence is TGTGCCAGCAGCGTAGCGGTCTACAATGAGCAGTTCTTC. V is TRBV9 and J is TRBJ2-1, with no clear D. This CDR3 has 13 residues. V shed 0 bases and J shed 3 bases, with 4 bases lying between them. Germline lookup yields CDR1 SGDLS and CDR2 YYNGEE.

The chain has TRBV3-1 (or the pseudogene TRBV3-2) and TRBJ1-2; 8 bases map to TRBD1. V shed 4 bases and J 3 bases; nucleotides not matched to a gene: 7. The CDR3 is made up of 15 amino acids. CDR1 and CDR2 from the germline V gene are LGHDT and YNNKEL (reference sequence). The CDR3 nucleotides read TGTGCCAGCAGCCGGTCAGGACAGGGTGACTATGGCTACACCTTC. Residues: CASSRSGQGDYGYTF.

The chain couples TRBV27 to TRBJ1-5; D gene ambiguous. There are 14 residues in the CDR3. Germline V CDR1 and CDR2: MNHEY, SMNVEV (reference sequence). The V gene lost 0 bases and the J gene lost 7 bases, with 10 bases spanning the gap. In DNA, the CDR3 is TGTGCCAGCAGTTTATCGGGAGAGCTGCAGCCCCAGCATTTT. It is translated as CASSLSGELQPQHF.

This chain uses TRBV28 with TRBJ2-1; 10 bases agree with TRBD1. Germline V gene lookup returns CDR1 MDHEN and CDR2 SYDVKM. Trimming cost V 6 bases and J 3 bases; bases outside gene matches: 8. This CDR3 has 16 amino acids. CDR3 region: CASSSGQGGYYNEQFF. CDR3 coding DNA: TGTGCCAGCAGCTCCGGACAGGGGGGTTACTACAATGAGCAGTTCTTC.

The chain combines TRBV9 with TRBJ1-2; the match to TRBD1 covers 11 bases. Germline V gene data show CDR1 as SGDLS and CDR2 as YYNGEE. This CDR3 comprises 16 residues. V dropped 3 bases and J dropped 7; count of bases not matched to a gene: 11. Written as DNA, the CDR3 is TGTGCCAGCAGCGCTAGGACAGGGGGCGCCCTGGGTGGCTACACCTTC. It encodes CASSARTGGALGGYTF.

The chain employs TRBV10-1 and TRBJ1-5, with D uncertain. The V gene lost 4 bases and the J gene lost 4 bases, with 23 bases spanning the gap. This CDR3 is 18 amino acids long. Germline-derived CDR1 and CDR2 are WNHNN and SYGVQD (reference sequence). In DNA, the CDR3 is TGCGCCAGCAGTGCCGTCTGTGGGGAGGAGTGGTGGAATCAGCCCCAGCATTTT. Translated: CASSAVCGEEWWNQPQHF.

CDR3 bases: TGTGCCTGGCGTCGGGGCGGGACCTACGAGCAGTACTTC. Amino acid sequence: CAWRRGGTYEQYF. J is TRBJ2-7 and V is TRBV30; D may be TRBD2 (6 bases). Germline CDR1 reads GTSNPN; CDR2 reads SVGIG (reference sequence). Between the trimmed V and J ends, which lost 5 bases and 2 bases, there was a span of 13 bases. The CDR3 length is 13 residues.

The chain carries TRBV4-2 and TRBJ2-5; 9 nucleotides align to TRBD1. V dropped 0 bases and J dropped 4; count of bases not matched to a gene: 3. The germline V gene has CDR1 LGHNA and CDR2 YNFKEQ. The CDR3 length is 15 residues. CDR3 nucleotide sequence: TGTGCCAGCAGCCAAGAGACAGGGGGGTTAGAGACCCAGTACTTC. Translated: CASSQETGGLETQYF.

Here the CDR3 DNA reads TGCGCCAGCAGCTTGGGAGACGCCGGACTAGCGGCTACCACCTACGAGCAGTACTTC. Its protein is CASSLGDAGLAATTYEQYF. This chain uses TRBV5-1 with TRBJ2-7; the match to TRBD2 covers 10 bases. The CDR3 runs 19 residues. Trimming cost V 0 bases and J 2 bases; bases outside gene matches: 14. Germline V CDR1 and CDR2: SGHRS, YFSETQ.

CDR3 residues: CASSESDRGPYEQYF. CDR3 bases: TGTGCCAGCAGTGAATCAGACAGGGGCCCCTACGAGCAGTACTTC. This chain joins TRBV6-1 and TRBJ2-7, with 8 bases matching TRBD1. This CDR3 comprises 15 residues. Trimming took 2 bases from V and 2 from J; bases not matched to a gene: 5. Germline CDR1 MNHNS, CDR2 SASEGT.

This chain uses TRBV11-3 with TRBJ1-1; no clear D. The CDR3 has 13 amino acids. Trimming pared 3 bases from V and 1 base from J, leaving 6 bases between. Germline values: CDR1 SGHNT, CDR2 YENEEA. CDR3 residues: CASSLEQNTEAFF. The CDR3 coding sequence is TGTGCCAGCAGCTTGGAGCAGAACACTGAAGCTTTCTTT.

The rearrangement joins TRBV19 to TRBJ2-1; 8 positions agree with TRBD2. V trimming: 10 bases; J trimming: 8 bases; junction bases outside the gene matches: 13. This CDR3 comprises 14 residues. Germline CDR1 and CDR2: LNHDA and SQIVND (reference sequence). DNA of the CDR3: TGTGCCACCACACATGGGCTAGCGGGCGATGAGCAGTTCTTC. It is translated as CATTHGLAGDEQFF.

The chain has TRBV6-2 or TRBV6-3 and TRBJ2-1; D is uncertain. Trimming removed 2 bases at V and 0 bases at J, with 11 bases between. This CDR3 is built from 16 residues. Germline lookup yields CDR1 MNHEY and CDR2 SVGEGT. This CDR3 is CASSYPVVHSYNEQFF. The CDR3 DNA follows: TGTGCCAGCAGTTACCCGGTCGTTCACTCCTACAATGAGCAGTTCTTC.

The V call is TRBV7-6, the J call TRBJ2-7; D is unresolved. Per the germline V gene, CDR1 is SGHVS and CDR2 is FNYEAQ. The length of the CDR3 is 14 residues. V was clipped by 1 base and J by 2 bases, with 9 bases between them. CDR3 bases: TGTGCCAGCAGCTTAGGGCAGGCCCCCTACGAGCAGTACTTC. It codes for CASSLGQAPYEQYF.

The chain joins TRBV11-3 to TRBJ2-6; D is undetermined. The CDR3 is 16 amino acids. Trimming removed 5 bases at V and 0 bases at J, with 11 bases between. Germline V CDR1 and CDR2: SGHNT, YENEEA. The CDR3 DNA follows: TGTGCCAGCAGCCCCAGACTGAGCTCTGGGGCCAACGTCCTGACTTTC. As protein: CASSPRLSSGANVLTF.

DNA for the CDR3: TGTGCCAGCAGCTTAATTACAGGGGGACTTGGGACTGAAGCTTTCTTT. Its translation: CASSLITGGLGTEAFF. The chain links TRBV11-2 to TRBJ1-1, with TRBD1 matching over 8 bases. CDR3 size: 16 residues. V shed 2 bases and J 5 bases; nucleotides not matched to a gene: 10. Germline values: CDR1 SGHAT, CDR2 FQNNGV.